The T cell receptor (beta chain) described here comes from a study of cytomegalovirus exposure and HLA in healthy donors. Findings and limits, study-wide: A later examination showed that TCR association rates differed by HLA locus, with DRB1 most and HLA-C fewest. Presence/absence analyses assumed roughly uniform sequencing depth across donors, which may not hold. Later analysis reportedly placed an Asian-associated ancestry cluster below the roughly 670-donor mean in N-insertions.

V was pared by 3 bases and J by 0 bases, with 6 bases of the junction left unmatched. The CDR3 has 17 residues. Germline values: CDR1 KGHSH, CDR2 LQKENI. Both 60 Vbeta primers and 13 Jbeta primers went into the PCR. Study processing details: In a later analysis, the count reached about 82 million unique TCR beta chains, with 10 million to 11 million shared. This table comes from immunoSEQ multiplex PCR, and its TCRdb copy is limited to in-frame clones, with some not included. D and trimming were read from the DNA, whereas the V and J calls and clone size are those reported in that table. The sample holds 45,000 to 55,000 clones, about 57% seen once. As regards this clone: As yet, its antigen is unknown.

The J gene is TRBJ1-3, the V gene TRBV18, with 9 positions matching TRBD1. The receptor comes from a human donor in good health. Material: PBMCs. Here the CDR3 reads CASSPGQGTLSGNTIYF. CDR3 coding DNA: TGTGCCAGCTCACCCGGACAGGGGACACTCTCTGGAAACACCATATATTTT.